The entry that follows covers one T cell receptor (beta chain) sequence. Its antigen is not identified. The sample comes from a study of identical twins. Broader study findings: For cord blood, abundant beta clonotypes had fewer insertions, unlike memory repertoires, which showed none. Beta out-of-frame twin sharing showed a weaker excess.

Template switching (which added a universal primer site) was used, and cDNA carried unique molecular identifiers. MiXCR was run by TCRdb on the 5' RACE reads, yielding one entry per CDR3 protein. The sample holds 1.5 million or so distinct CDR3 sequences, less than 40% seen once. The source is a newborn girl in good health. The sequenced sample consisted of cord blood.

CDR3 residues: CSTRQGKDQPQHF. Here the CDR3 DNA reads TGCAGCACTCGACAGGGGAAGGATCAGCCCCAGCATTTT. V gene TRBV29-1 combines with J gene TRBJ1-5; 8 nucleotides match TRBD1. Losses at the gene ends were 8 bases for V and 5 bases for J; bases not matched to a gene: 8. Germline V gene sequence: CDR1 SQVTM, CDR2 ANQGSEA. The CDR3 is 13 amino acids.